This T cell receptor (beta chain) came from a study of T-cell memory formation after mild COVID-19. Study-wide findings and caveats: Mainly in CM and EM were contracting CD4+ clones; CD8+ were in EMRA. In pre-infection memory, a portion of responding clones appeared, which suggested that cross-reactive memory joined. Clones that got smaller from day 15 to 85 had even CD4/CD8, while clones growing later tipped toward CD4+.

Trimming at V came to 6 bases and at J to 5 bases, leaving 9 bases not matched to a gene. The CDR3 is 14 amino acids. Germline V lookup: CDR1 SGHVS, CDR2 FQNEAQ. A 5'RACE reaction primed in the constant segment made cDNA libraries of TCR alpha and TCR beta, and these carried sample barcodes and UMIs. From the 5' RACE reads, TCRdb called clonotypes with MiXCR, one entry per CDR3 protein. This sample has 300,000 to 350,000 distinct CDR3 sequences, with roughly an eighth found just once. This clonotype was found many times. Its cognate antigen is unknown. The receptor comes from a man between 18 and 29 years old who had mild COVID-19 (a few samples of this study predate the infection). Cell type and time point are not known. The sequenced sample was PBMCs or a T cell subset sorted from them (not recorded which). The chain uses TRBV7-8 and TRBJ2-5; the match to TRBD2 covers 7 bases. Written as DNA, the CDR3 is TGTGCCAGCAGATCTGGGAGGGCAGACGAGACCCAGTACTTC. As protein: CASRSGRADETQYF.